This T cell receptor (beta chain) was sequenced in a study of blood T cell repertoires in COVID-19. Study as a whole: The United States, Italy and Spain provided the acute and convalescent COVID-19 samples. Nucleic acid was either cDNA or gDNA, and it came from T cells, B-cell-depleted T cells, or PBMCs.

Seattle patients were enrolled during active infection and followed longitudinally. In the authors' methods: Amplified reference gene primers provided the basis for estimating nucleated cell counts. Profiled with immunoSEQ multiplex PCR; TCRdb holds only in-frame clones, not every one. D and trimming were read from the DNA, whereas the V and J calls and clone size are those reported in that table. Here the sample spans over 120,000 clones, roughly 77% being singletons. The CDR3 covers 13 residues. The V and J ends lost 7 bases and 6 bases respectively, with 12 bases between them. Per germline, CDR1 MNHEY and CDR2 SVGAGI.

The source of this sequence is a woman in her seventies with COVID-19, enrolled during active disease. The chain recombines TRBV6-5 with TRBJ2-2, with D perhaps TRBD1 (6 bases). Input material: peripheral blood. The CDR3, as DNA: TGTGCCAGCAAGAATACAGGGCCCGGGGAGCTGTTTTTT. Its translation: CASKNTGPGELFF.